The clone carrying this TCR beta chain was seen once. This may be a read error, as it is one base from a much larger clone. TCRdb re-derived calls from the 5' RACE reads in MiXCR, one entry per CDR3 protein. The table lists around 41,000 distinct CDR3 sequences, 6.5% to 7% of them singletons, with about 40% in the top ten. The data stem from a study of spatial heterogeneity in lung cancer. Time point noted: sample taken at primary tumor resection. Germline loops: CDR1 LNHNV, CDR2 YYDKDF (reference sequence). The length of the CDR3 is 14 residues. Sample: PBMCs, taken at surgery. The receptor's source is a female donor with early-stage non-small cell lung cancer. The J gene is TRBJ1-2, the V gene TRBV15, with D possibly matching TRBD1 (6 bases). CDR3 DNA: TGTACCACCAGCAGACAGGCTGATAACTATGGCTACACCTTC. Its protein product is CTTSRQADNYGYTF.